This T cell receptor beta chain was captured by sequencing in a study of blood T cell repertoires in COVID-19. The overall study: Samples of COVID-19 (acute and convalescent) were obtained from the United States, Italy and Spain. PBMCs, B-cell-depleted T cells, or T cells provided the cDNA or gDNA that made up the material.

Original data processing: From reference gene primer amplification, estimates of nucleated cell counts were derived. Generated by immunoSEQ multiplex PCR, the TCRdb table keeps only in-frame clones and is missing some. That table is the source of V, J and clone size, and D and trimming were worked out from the DNA. Of fewer than 350,000 clones in the sample, roughly 91% are singletons; the top ten hold 4.6%. Per germline, CDR1 SGHVS and CDR2 FQNEAQ. The CDR3 contains 13 residues. The V and J ends lost 6 bases and 8 bases respectively, with 13 bases between them. The receptor's source is a man in his forties or fifties with acute or convalescent COVID-19. Sequenced input: peripheral blood. J is TRBJ1-4 and V is TRBV7-8; D may be TRBD1 (5 bases). CDR3 residues: CASSRGGWEKLFF. CDR3 DNA: TGTGCCAGCAGTCGGGGGGGTTGGGAAAAACTGTTTTTT.